The present entry profiles one T cell receptor beta chain with its context. This sample was taken from a study of shared clonotypes between healthy human individuals. Clones were sequenced by immunoSEQ multiplex PCR, and TCRdb holds only the in-frame ones, with some missing. The sample gives some 530,000 clones, 81% of which show up once; about 13% is in the top ten. Trimming at V came to 4 bases and at J to 0 bases, leaving 3 bases not matched to a gene. This CDR3 region has 15 residues. CDR1 and CDR2 (germline): SNHLY, FYNNEI. The sequenced material came from PBMCs. V is TRBV2 and J is TRBJ2-1; 7 bases agree with TRBD2. The clonotype originates from a woman aged 40 to 50 in good health. Some clones in this sample may be carry-over from other donors' samples. For the CDR3, the DNA is TGTGCCAGCAGTGGCGAGCGGGGCTCCTACAATGAGCAGTTCTTC. Translation: CASSGERGSYNEQFF. Looking up the rest from reference TRBV2 and TRBJ2-1 gives the full variable domain: EPEVTQTPSHQVTQMGQEVILRCVPISNHLYFYWYRQILGQKVEFLVSFYNNEISEKSEIFDDQFSVERPDGSNFTLKIRSTKLEDSAMYFCASSGERGSYNEQFFGPGTRLTVL.